A single sample gave rise to the 15 T cell receptor beta chains below, sequenced in a study of blood T cell repertoires in COVID-19. Libraries were prepared by immunoSEQ multiplex PCR; TCRdb keeps only in-frame clonotypes and omits some of them. This table has 300,000 to 450,000 clones, over 75% appearing once. Sequencing was performed on peripheral blood. Receptor source: a woman aged 25 to 39 with COVID-19, enrolled during active disease.

The chain combines TRBV5-6 with TRBJ2-5; D is possibly TRBD1 (5 bases). The CDR3 runs 17 residues. Trimming took 4 bases from V and 4 from J, leaving 23 bases between them. From germline, CDR1 is SGHDT and CDR2 YYEEEE. In DNA form, the CDR3 reads TGTGCCAGCAGCCCCCCCGGGCGCAGGGTGGAATTAGAGACCCAGTACTTC. This gives the protein CASSPPGRRVELETQYF.

V is TRBV18 and J is TRBJ1-6, with 8 positions matching TRBD1. The germline CDR1 and CDR2 sequences are KGHSH and LQKENI. The trim removed 3 bases at V and 6 bases at J, leaving 7 bases unmatched. The CDR3 loop spans 16 amino acids. The CDR3 nucleotides read TGTGCCAGCTCACCGATCGGACAGGGAAGTAATTCACCCCTCCACTTT. Protein sequence: CASSPIGQGSNSPLHF.

The chain is built from TRBV6-6 and TRBJ1-2, with 7 bases that match TRBD1. CDR1 is MNHNY and CDR2 is SVGAGI in the germline V gene (reference sequence). The CDR3 runs 14 residues. The V gene end was trimmed by 5 bases and the J gene end by 2 bases; junction bases not matched to a gene: 5. This CDR3 is CASSPPGQNYGYTF. CDR3 sequence (DNA): TGTGCCAGCAGTCCCCCGGGACAGAACTATGGCTACACCTTC.

There are a few counts of this clone. The gene calls are TRBV2 and TRBJ2-7; TRBD1 is a possible D gene (6 bases). Deletions cut 2 bases from V and 4 bases from J, with 15 bases between. Germline V gene sequence: CDR1 SNHLY, CDR2 FYNNEI. The CDR3 spans 15 residues. The CDR3, as DNA: TGTGCCAGCAGTGAATTACGGTTGGGGGCTTACGAGCAGTACTTC. Translating it yields CASSELRLGAYEQYF.

V usage is TRBV3-1 (or the pseudogene TRBV3-2) and J usage is TRBJ2-3; the D gene is possibly TRBD1 (5 bases). This CDR3 has 16 amino acids. V was clipped by 1 base and J by 2 bases, with 13 bases between them. Per germline, CDR1 LGHDT and CDR2 YNNKEL (reference sequence). The CDR3 loop is CASSQASDTATDTQYF. The DNA for the CDR3 is TGTGCCAGCAGCCAAGCTTCGGACACAGCCACAGATACGCAGTATTTT.

The table lists this clone with a count of one. The chain joins TRBV10-2 to TRBJ2-1; TRBD2 agrees at 9 bases. The germline V gene encodes CDR1 WSHSY and CDR2 SAAADI. With V trimmed by 4 bases and J by 8 bases, 9 bases remained unmatched. The CDR3 covers 15 residues. The CDR3 is CASSAAGGPIHEQFF. CDR3 in DNA: TGCGCCAGCAGTGCTGCGGGAGGGCCGATCCATGAGCAGTTCTTC.

This rearrangement joins TRBV24-1 to TRBJ2-5; 12 nucleotides align to TRBD1. The CDR3 length is 15 residues. Germline loops: CDR1 KGHDR, CDR2 SFDVKD. J gave up 5 bases and V 9 bases, and 9 bases lay outside the gene matches. In DNA form, the CDR3 reads TGTGCCACCCGCTCGGGGACAGGGGGCAAGGAGACCCAGTACTTC. This gives the protein CATRSGTGGKETQYF.

This chain uses TRBV24-1 with TRBJ1-2; 8 bases fit TRBD1. Germline CDR1 is KGHDR and CDR2 is SFDVKD. V dropped 5 bases and J dropped 4; count of bases not matched to a gene: 5. The CDR3 runs to 14 residues. Here the CDR3 DNA reads TGTGCCACCAGTGCCCAGGACAGGGCCTATGGCTACACCTTC. Translated: CATSAQDRAYGYTF.

V usage is TRBV11-2 and J usage is TRBJ2-7, with D possibly TRBD2 on 6 matching bases. Trimming pared 3 bases from V and 3 bases from J, leaving 12 bases between. The V gene's germline CDR1 is SGHAT and CDR2 FQNNGV. CDR3 length: 14 amino acids. The CDR3 region has the DNA TGTGCCAGCAGCTTGCTCGGCGGGGACTACGAGCAGTACTTC. Translating gives CASSLLGGDYEQYF.

The rearrangement joins TRBV30 to TRBJ2-4; D might be TRBD1 (5 bases). The CDR3 has 12 amino acids. Trimming removed 0 bases at V and 9 bases at J, with 9 bases between. CDR1 is GTSNPN, CDR2 SVGIG, per germline (reference sequence). The CDR3 protein is CAWSVPGPIQYF. DNA of the CDR3: TGTGCCTGGAGTGTACCAGGGCCCATTCAGTACTTC.

This clone is a singleton in its sample. This chain joins TRBV27 and TRBJ2-7; D call uncertain. The germline V gene has CDR1 MNHEY and CDR2 SMNVEV (reference sequence). V was cut by 2 bases and J by 0 bases, with 5 bases left in between. The length of the CDR3 is 13 residues. CDR3 DNA: TGTGCCAGCAGTTTAAAAGCCTCCTACGAGCAGTACTTC. This translates into CASSLKASYEQYF.

The rearrangement uses TRBV27 and TRBJ2-3; 10 bases are shared with TRBD2. CDR1 MNHEY and CDR2 SMNVEV come from the germline V gene (reference sequence). After removal of 8 bases from V and 1 base from J, the junction contained 3 bases not matched to a gene. The CDR3 is 14 residues long. The CDR3 region has the DNA TGTGCCAGCGGAGGACTAGCGGGCACAGATACGCAGTATTTT. It translates to CASGGLAGTDTQYF.

This chain joins TRBV19 and TRBJ2-3; D remains unclear. The CDR3 sequence is 15 residues long. Trimming cost V 0 bases and J 2 bases, with 9 bases left between them. CDR1 is LNHDA and CDR2 is SQIVND in the germline V gene (reference sequence). This CDR3 reads CASSIDHYFTDTQYF. CDR3 DNA: TGTGCCAGTAGTATAGATCATTACTTCACAGATACGCAGTATTTT. Together with reference TRBV19 and TRBJ2-3, the CDR3 gives the full variable domain: DGGITQSPKYLFRKEGQNVTLSCEQNLNHDAMYWYRQDPGQGLRLIYYSQIVNDFQKGDIAEGYSVSREKKESFPLTVTSAQKNPTAFYLCASSIDHYFTDTQYFGPGTRLTVL.

The V gene is TRBV3-1 (or the pseudogene TRBV3-2), the J gene TRBJ1-4; D perhaps matches TRBD1 (6 bases). This CDR3 is built from 12 residues. V lost 4 bases and J 11 bases, leaving 11 bases between the germline ends. Germline CDR1 is LGHDT and CDR2 is YNNKEL (reference sequence). The CDR3 region is CASSPTGFKLFF. CDR3 coding DNA: TGTGCCAGCAGCCCGACAGGTTTCAAACTGTTTTTT.

The V gene is TRBV6-5, the J gene TRBJ1-1; TRBD1 agrees at 7 bases. Looked up from germline, CDR1 is MNHEY and CDR2 is SVGAGI. Unmatched junction bases numbered 1, after V lost 2 bases and J lost 1 base. CDR3 length: 14 residues. CDR3 nucleotide sequence: TGTGCCAGCAGTTACAGACAGGGGAACACTGAAGCTTTCTTT. Its protein product is CASSYRQGNTEAFF.